What follows are 28 T cell receptor beta chains derived from one specimen sequenced in a study of cytotoxic CD8 clonotypes in ibrutinib-treated CLL. Profiled with immunoSEQ multiplex PCR; TCRdb holds only in-frame clones, not every one. This sample has 150,000 to 200,000 clones, with 81% found just once. The specimen comprised PBMCs, sampled after 12 months of ibrutinib treatment. The receptors originated from a human donor with chronic lymphocytic leukemia.

The rearrangement links TRBV2 to TRBJ2-3, with 10 bases fitting TRBD2. The CDR3 spans 13 residues. Germline CDR1 reads SNHLY; CDR2 reads FYNNEI. J was trimmed by 4 bases and V by 10 bases; bases with no gene match: 5. The CDR3 loop reads CAKAGGRSDTQYF. The CDR3 DNA sequence: TGTGCCAAAGCGGGGGGGCGGTCAGATACGCAGTATTTT. The whole variable domain, remainder taken from reference TRBV2 and TRBJ2-3, is EPEVTQTPSHQVTQMGQEVILRCVPISNHLYFYWYRQILGQKVEFLVSFYNNEISEKSEIFDDQFSVERPDGSNFTLKIRSTKLEDSAMYFCAKAGGRSDTQYFGPGTRLTVL.

The rearrangement links TRBV28 to TRBJ2-5; 9 bases match TRBD1. Germline assignment: CDR1 MDHEN and CDR2 SYDVKM. The CDR3 length is 17 residues. After removal of 4 bases from V and 1 base from J, the junction contained 10 bases not matched to a gene. The CDR3 DNA reads as TGTGCCAGCAGTTCACCCCGGACAGGGGATTTCCAAGAGACCCAGTACTTC. This encodes CASSSPRTGDFQETQYF.

This chain connects TRBV7-9 to TRBJ1-1; 7 bases align to TRBD1. V lost 5 bases and J lost 2; bases outside the gene matches: 5. CDR3 length: 14 amino acids. CDR1 and CDR2 (germline): SEHNR, FQNEAQ (reference sequence). The CDR3 loop is CASSQNRGNTEAFF. CDR3 nucleotides: TGTGCCAGCAGCCAGAACAGGGGAAACACTGAAGCTTTCTTT. The full variable domain, rest sourced from reference TRBV7-9 and TRBJ1-1, is DTGVSQNPRHKITKRGQNVTFRCDPISEHNRLYWYRQTLGQGPEFLTYFQNEAQLEKSRLLSDRFSAERPKGSFSTLEIQRTEQGDSAMYLCASSQNRGNTEAFFGQGTRLTVV.

The V gene is TRBV18, the J gene TRBJ2-7; D is perhaps TRBD2 (6 bases). Per germline, CDR1 KGHSH and CDR2 LQKENI. CDR3 length: 14 amino acids. V dropped 3 bases and J dropped 6 bases, with 15 bases sitting between them. CDR3 in DNA: TGTGCCAGCTCACCGGATGAGGTGGGGGGCGAGCAGTACTTC. The encoded protein is CASSPDEVGGEQYF.

This rearrangement joins TRBV4-2 to TRBJ2-5; weak D call: TRBD1 (5 bases). The V and J ends lost 1 base and 0 bases respectively, with 12 bases between them. CDR3 length: 16 amino acids. The V gene's germline CDR1 is LGHNA and CDR2 YNFKEQ. The CDR3 DNA reads as TGTGCCAGCAGCCAAGGGGTTGGGGCGTACCAAGAGACCCAGTACTTC. Amino acids: CASSQGVGAYQETQYF.

The chain is built from TRBV27 and TRBJ2-7, with 7 bases identical to TRBD1. The V gene end was trimmed by 4 bases and the J gene end by 2 bases; junction bases not matched to a gene: 8. Germline V gives CDR1 MNHEY, CDR2 SMNVEV (reference sequence). The CDR3 totals 15 residues. CDR3 region: CASSSYDRDAYEQYF. For the CDR3, the DNA is TGTGCCAGCAGTTCTTATGACAGGGACGCCTACGAGCAGTACTTC.

This clone was found once. The chain couples TRBV10-3 to TRBJ2-6; weak D call: TRBD2 (6 bases). Trimming took off 2 bases at V and 2 bases at J, with 13 bases between the two ends. This CDR3 contains 17 residues. Germline values: CDR1 ENHRY, CDR2 SYGVKD. Here the CDR3 DNA reads TGTGCCATCAGTGAGGACGGGGGATTAACTGGGGCCAACGTCCTGACTTTC. This translates into CAISEDGGLTGANVLTF.

The chain recombines TRBV15 with TRBJ2-2, with 7 bases lining up with TRBD2. Trimming removed 1 base from V and 5 bases from J; junction bases left unmatched: 7. Germline values: CDR1 LNHNV, CDR2 YYDKDF (reference sequence). This CDR3 is 16 amino acids long. CDR3 in amino acids: CATSRVRTSATGELFF. The CDR3 DNA is TGTGCCACCAGCAGAGTTCGAACTAGCGCGACCGGGGAGCTGTTTTTT.

The chain carries TRBV6-1 and TRBJ2-3; 13 positions match TRBD2. The CDR3 length is 17 residues. The ends lost 2 bases at V and 6 bases at J; junction bases unmatched: 8. In germline, CDR1 is MNHNS, CDR2 SASEGT. CDR3 nucleotides: TGTGCCAGCAGTGAAATGTGGACTAGCGGGAGTGTCGATACGCAGTATTTT. This gives the protein CASSEMWTSGSVDTQYF.

The rearrangement links TRBV7-8 to TRBJ2-3; D is unresolved. The CDR3 spans 14 residues. Germline loops: CDR1 SGHVS, CDR2 FQNEAQ. The V gene lost 3 bases and the J gene lost 6 bases, with 13 bases spanning the gap. The CDR3 DNA reads as TGTGCCAGCAGCTTTAGTGGCTATACGGATACGCAGTATTTT. Its protein product is CASSFSGYTDTQYF.

This chain uses TRBV6-4 with TRBJ2-2; no firm D call. V was trimmed by 3 bases and J by 0 bases, leaving 8 bases between them. Germline V gene data show CDR1 as MRHNA and CDR2 as SNTAGT. The length of the CDR3 is 15 residues. The CDR3 here is CASSEEMTNTGELFF. The CDR3 DNA sequence: TGTGCCAGCAGTGAAGAAATGACGAACACCGGGGAGCTGTTTTTT.

V is TRBV7-6 and J is TRBJ2-5; D gene uncertain. The germline V gene encodes CDR1 SGHVS and CDR2 FNYEAQ. V lost 3 bases to trimming and J lost 2 bases, with 7 bases between them. CDR3 length: 13 amino acids. The CDR3 nucleotides read TGTGCCAGCAGCTTTCAGTCTCAAGAGACCCAGTACTTC. It codes for CASSFQSQETQYF.

This chain joins TRBV28 and TRBJ1-3, with 7 bases aligning to TRBD1. V trimming: 4 bases; J trimming: 0 bases; junction bases outside the gene matches: 9. Per the germline V gene, CDR1 is MDHEN and CDR2 is SYDVKM. The CDR3 has 17 residues. CDR3 coding DNA: TGTGCCAGCAGTTCCCCAACAGGGACAGTCTCTGGAAACACCATATATTTT. Its translation: CASSSPTGTVSGNTIYF.

The V call is TRBV6-5, the J call TRBJ2-1; D gene uncertain. CDR1 MNHEY and CDR2 SVGAGI come from the germline V gene. The V gene lost 6 bases and the J gene lost 5 bases, with 11 bases spanning the gap. The CDR3 spans 13 residues. The CDR3, as DNA: TGTGCCAGCAGGCATAACAATGACAATGAGCAGTTCTTC. Translation gives CASRHNNDNEQFF.

The chain recombines TRBV5-8 with TRBJ1-3; a possible D gene is TRBD1 (5 bases). CDR3 length equals 15 residues. Trimming stripped 1 base from V and 2 bases from J, with 10 bases between. Germline V gene data show CDR1 as SGHTS and CDR2 as YDEGEE. As DNA, the CDR3 is TGTGCCAGCAGCTTGTTATCAGGGACTGGAAACACCATATATTTT. Its protein product is CASSLLSGTGNTIYF.

With regard to this clone: In the same sample, other DNA sequences code for this CDR3. This chain links TRBV11-2 with TRBJ2-5, with 8 bases identical to TRBD2. Germline V gene sequence: CDR1 SGHAT, CDR2 FQNNGV. This CDR3 has 16 residues. J gave up 2 bases and V 8 bases, and 13 bases lay outside the gene matches. The CDR3 loop is CASRVGAGGIQETQYF. As DNA, the CDR3 is TGTGCCAGCCGCGTGGGGGCGGGGGGCATTCAAGAGACCCAGTACTTC.

The V and J genes are TRBV5-6 and TRBJ2-7, with D possibly matching TRBD2 (5 bases). There are 14 residues in the CDR3. With 6 bases removed from V and 2 bases from J, the gap between germline ends came to 15 bases. Per the germline V gene, CDR1 is SGHDT and CDR2 is YYEEEE. In nucleotides, the CDR3 is TGTGCCAGCATCCGGAAGGGAGAAACCTACGAGCAGTACTTC. Its translation: CASIRKGETYEQYF.

The V and J genes are TRBV9 and TRBJ2-3; TRBD1 is a possible D gene (6 bases). The germline CDR1 and CDR2 sequences are SGDLS and YYNGEE. The CDR3 runs to 16 residues. The V end lost 4 bases, the J end lost 1 base, and 16 bases lay between the germline ends. CDR3 amino acids: CASSYTGSARTDTQYF. The CDR3 nucleotides read TGTGCCAGCAGCTATACAGGGTCAGCGCGCACAGATACGCAGTATTTT.

The chain couples TRBV7-2 to TRBJ2-1; D call uncertain. V shed 5 bases and J shed 7 bases, with 12 bases lying between them. The germline CDR1 and CDR2 sequences are SGHTA and FQGNSA. This CDR3 is 13 amino acids long. The CDR3 loop is CASSEFRDNEQFF. CDR3 nucleotide sequence: TGTGCCAGCAGCGAATTTAGGGATAATGAGCAGTTCTTC.

The chain employs TRBV18 and TRBJ2-7; 8 nucleotides line up with TRBD1. CDR1 and CDR2 (germline): KGHSH, LQKENI. Losses at the gene ends were 2 bases for V and 2 bases for J; bases not matched to a gene: 14. CDR3 length: 18 amino acids. CDR3 nucleotide sequence: TGTGCCAGCTCACCAGATGGTTCCGCGACAGGGGTTGCCTACGAGCAGTACTTC. Amino acids: CASSPDGSATGVAYEQYF. Together with reference TRBV18 and TRBJ2-7, the CDR3 gives the full variable domain: NAGVMQNPRHLVRRRGQEARLRCSPMKGHSHVYWYRQLPEEGLKFMVYLQKENIIDESGMPKERFSAEFPKEGPSILRIQQVVRGDSAAYFCASSPDGSATGVAYEQYFGPGTRLTVT.

The chain is built from TRBV28 and TRBJ1-2, with D unresolved. This CDR3 is 11 amino acids long. Germline-derived CDR1 and CDR2 are MDHEN and SYDVKM. V was trimmed by 1 base and J by 12 bases, leaving 9 bases between them. CDR3 sequence reads: CASSLYSRNTF. For the CDR3, the DNA is TGTGCCAGCAGTTTATACTCTAGAAACACCTTC.

This clone has a single count. This chain joins TRBV30 and TRBJ2-5; D not certain. The germline CDR1 and CDR2 sequences are GTSNPN and SVGIG (reference sequence). V was clipped by 0 bases and J by 0 bases, with 14 bases between them. The CDR3 sequence is 16 residues long. CDR3 DNA sequence: TGTGCCTGGAGTGTTAGGTTGGGCCTGTACCAAGAGACCCAGTACTTC. Translation gives CAWSVRLGLYQETQYF.

The rearrangement links TRBV10-3 to TRBJ2-6, with TRBD1 matching 7 bases. Germline CDR1 and CDR2: ENHRY and SYGVKD. The CDR3 consists of 14 residues. V lost 8 bases to trimming and J lost 4 bases; unmatched junction nucleotides: 5. The CDR3 here is CAIEQGSGANVLTF. In nucleotides, the CDR3 is TGTGCCATCGAACAGGGGTCGGGGGCCAACGTCCTGACTTTC.

The chain combines TRBV5-1 with TRBJ1-2; TRBD1 aligns across 7 bases. This CDR3 region has 16 residues. The trim removed 2 bases at V and 2 bases at J, leaving 9 bases unmatched. Germline-derived CDR1 and CDR2 are SGHRS and YFSETQ. CDR3 DNA: TGCGCCAGCAGCTTTAATGGACAGGCCTTAAACTATGGCTACACCTTC. Protein: CASSFNGQALNYGYTF.

The chain uses TRBV28 and TRBJ1-1; D gene uncertain. There are 13 residues in the CDR3. V lost 5 bases and J lost 11, with 18 bases in between. Per the germline V gene, CDR1 is MDHEN and CDR2 is SYDVKM. In DNA, the CDR3 is TGTGCCAGCAGTACCCCGATGTGGGTTTGGGCTTTCTTT. Residues: CASSTPMWVWAFF. The whole variable domain, filled in from reference TRBV28 and TRBJ1-1, reads DVKVTQSSRYLVKRTGEKVFLECVQDMDHENMFWYRQDPGLGLRLIYFSYDVKMKEKGDIPEGYSVSREKKERFSLILESASTNQTSMYLCASSTPMWVWAFFGQGTRLTVV.

This clone was seen a few times. The chain recombines TRBV20-1 with TRBJ1-5; D unresolved. Germline CDR1 DFQATT, CDR2 SNEGSKA (reference sequence). Between the trimmed V and J ends, which lost 7 bases and 11 bases, there was a span of 12 bases. The CDR3 extends over 10 amino acids. The CDR3 DNA is TGCAGTGTCCCGCAGTTGACCCAGCATTTT. Protein: CSVPQLTQHF.

The chain uses TRBV28 and TRBJ1-5; D might be TRBD1 (6 bases). Germline V CDR1 and CDR2: MDHEN, SYDVKM. The CDR3 length is 15 residues. V was pared by 5 bases and J by 1 base, with 12 bases between. The CDR3 DNA sequence: TGTGCCAGCAGTGAACAGGGAGCGAGCAATCAGCCCCAGCATTTT. Translation gives CASSEQGASNQPQHF. The variable domain in full, with the rest retrieved from reference TRBV28 and TRBJ1-5, is DVKVTQSSRYLVKRTGEKVFLECVQDMDHENMFWYRQDPGLGLRLIYFSYDVKMKEKGDIPEGYSVSREKKERFSLILESASTNQTSMYLCASSEQGASNQPQHFGDGTRLSIL.

The V gene is TRBV11-3, the J gene TRBJ2-1; the match to TRBD1 covers 7 bases. From germline, CDR1 is SGHNT and CDR2 YENEEA. The CDR3 runs 14 residues. V dropped 4 bases and J dropped 4; count of bases not matched to a gene: 4. DNA for the CDR3: TGTGCCAGCAGCTACGGGACAGTTTACAATGAGCAGTTCTTC. Translated, it gives CASSYGTVYNEQFF. Drawing the rest from reference TRBV11-3 and TRBJ2-1, the complete variable domain is EAGVVQSPRYKIIEKKQPVAFWCNPISGHNTLYWYLQNLGQGPELLIRYENEEAVDDSQLPKDRFSAERLKGVDSTLKIQPAELGDSAVYLCASSYGTVYNEQFFGPGTRLTVL.